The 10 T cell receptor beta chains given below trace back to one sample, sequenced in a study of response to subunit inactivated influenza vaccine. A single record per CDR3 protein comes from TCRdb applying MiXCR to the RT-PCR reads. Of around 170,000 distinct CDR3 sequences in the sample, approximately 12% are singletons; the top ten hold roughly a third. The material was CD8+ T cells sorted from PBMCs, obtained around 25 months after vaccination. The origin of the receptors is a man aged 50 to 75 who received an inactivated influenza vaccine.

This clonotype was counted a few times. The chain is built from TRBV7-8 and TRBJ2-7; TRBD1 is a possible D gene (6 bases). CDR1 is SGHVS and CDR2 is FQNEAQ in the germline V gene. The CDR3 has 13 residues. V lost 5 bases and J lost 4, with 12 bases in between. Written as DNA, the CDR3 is TGTGCCAGCAGCGCAGGGGTCAAATACGAGCAGTACTTC. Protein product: CASSAGVKYEQYF.

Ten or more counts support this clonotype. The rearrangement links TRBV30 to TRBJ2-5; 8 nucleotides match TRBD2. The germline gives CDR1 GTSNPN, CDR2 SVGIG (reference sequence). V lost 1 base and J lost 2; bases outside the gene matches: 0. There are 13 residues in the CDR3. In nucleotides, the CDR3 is TGTGCCTGGAGTGGACTAGCGCAAGAGACCCAGTACTTC. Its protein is CAWSGLAQETQYF.

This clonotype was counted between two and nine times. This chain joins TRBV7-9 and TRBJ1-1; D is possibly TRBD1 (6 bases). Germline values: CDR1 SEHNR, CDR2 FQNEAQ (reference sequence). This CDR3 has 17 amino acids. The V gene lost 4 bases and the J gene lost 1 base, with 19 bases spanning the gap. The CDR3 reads CASSSSQGRIRNTEAFF. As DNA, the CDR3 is TGTGCCAGCAGCTCGTCACAGGGTAGAATAAGGAACACTGAAGCTTTCTTT.

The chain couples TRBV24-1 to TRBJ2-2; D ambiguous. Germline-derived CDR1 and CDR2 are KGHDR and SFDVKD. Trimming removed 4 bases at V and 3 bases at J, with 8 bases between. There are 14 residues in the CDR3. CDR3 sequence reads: CATSDLADTGELFF. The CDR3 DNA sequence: TGTGCCACCAGTGACCTGGCAGACACCGGGGAGCTGTTTTTT.

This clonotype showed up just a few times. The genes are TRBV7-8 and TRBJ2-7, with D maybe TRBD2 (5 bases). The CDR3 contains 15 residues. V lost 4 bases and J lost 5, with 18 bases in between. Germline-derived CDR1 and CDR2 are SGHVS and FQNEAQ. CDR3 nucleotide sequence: TGTGCCAGCAGCTCGCGGGTTGTGGCAGTCGACGAGCAGTACTTC. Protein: CASSSRVVAVDEQYF.

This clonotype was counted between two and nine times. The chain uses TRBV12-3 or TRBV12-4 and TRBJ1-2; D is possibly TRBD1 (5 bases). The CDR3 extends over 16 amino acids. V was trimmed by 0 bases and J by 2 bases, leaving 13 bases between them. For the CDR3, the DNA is TGTGCCAGCAGTTTAGCGCCACATGGGGGGAACTATGGCTACACCTTC. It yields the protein CASSLAPHGGNYGYTF.

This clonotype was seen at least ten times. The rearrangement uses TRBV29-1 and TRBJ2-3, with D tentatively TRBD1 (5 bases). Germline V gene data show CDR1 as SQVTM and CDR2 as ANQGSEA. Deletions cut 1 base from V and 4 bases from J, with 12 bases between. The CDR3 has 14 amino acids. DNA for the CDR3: TGCAGCGTTGAAGGTCTAGGGGCCCCAGATACGCAGTATTTT. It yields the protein CSVEGLGAPDTQYF.

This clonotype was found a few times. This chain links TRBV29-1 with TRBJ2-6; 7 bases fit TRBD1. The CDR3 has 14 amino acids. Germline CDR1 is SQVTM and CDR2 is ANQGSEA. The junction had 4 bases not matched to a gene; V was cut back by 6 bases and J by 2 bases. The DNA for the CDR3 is TGCAGCGTCGACGACAGGGCTGGGGCCAACGTCCTGACTTTC. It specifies CSVDDRAGANVLTF.

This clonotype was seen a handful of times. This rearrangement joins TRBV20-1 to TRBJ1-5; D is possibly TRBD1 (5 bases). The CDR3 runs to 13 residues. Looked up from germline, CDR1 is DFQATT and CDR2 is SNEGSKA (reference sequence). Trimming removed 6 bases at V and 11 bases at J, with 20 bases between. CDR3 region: CSAPDRNLGAQHF. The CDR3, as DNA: TGCAGTGCCCCTGACAGAAACCTTGGGGCCCAGCATTTT.

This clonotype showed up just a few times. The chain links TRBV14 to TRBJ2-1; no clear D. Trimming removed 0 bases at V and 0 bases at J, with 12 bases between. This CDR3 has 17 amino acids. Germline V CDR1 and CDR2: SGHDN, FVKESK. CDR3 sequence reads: CASSQDPEWSSYNEQFF. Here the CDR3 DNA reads TGTGCCAGCAGCCAAGATCCAGAATGGAGCTCCTACAATGAGCAGTTCTTC. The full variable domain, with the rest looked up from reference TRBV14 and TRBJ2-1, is EAGVTQFPSHSVIEKGQTVTLRCDPISGHDNLYWYRRVMGKEIKFLLHFVKESKQDESGMPNNRFLAERTGGTYSTLKVQPAELEDSGVYFCASSQDPEWSSYNEQFFGPGTRLTVL.